The 20 T cell receptor beta chains below were found in one sample sequenced in a study of beta chain features in type 1 diabetes (dated by TCRdb to between 2018 and 2020). The full study reports these points: Type 1 diabetes patients showed a moderate but significant shortening of TCRB CDR3 length in all four CD4+ subsets.

Which antigens these TCRs recognize remains unknown. Receptor amplification or capture employed the immunoSEQ multiplex PCR assay. All of the isolated RNA was reverse transcribed with the High Capacity cDNA Reverse Transcription Kit, so expressed TCRB transcripts were sequenced. Here the immuneACCESS table is served through TCRdb, limited to in-frame sequences with V and J called. Missing clones are a known gap in these copies; in checked studies unresolved V genes cover under half, and the rest lacks a known reason. Here the sample has around 250,000 clones; about 15% occur a single time. The ten biggest clones cover approximately 0.02% of the sample. Sequenced: naive CD4+ T cells from blood. Per the publication, the cell subset or site label means: true naive CD4+ T cells. These receptors were taken from a young man with type 1 diabetes.

The chain has TRBV7-2 and TRBJ2-5; D remains unclear. The CDR3 is 13 amino acids. The germline V gene has CDR1 SGHTA and CDR2 FQGNSA. The germline V and J ends were trimmed by 5 bases and 2 bases, with 9 bases remaining between them. Written as DNA, the CDR3 is TGTGCCAGCAGCCGCCAGTTACAAGAGACCCAGTACTTC. This sequence encodes CASSRQLQETQYF.

The genes are TRBV5-8 and TRBJ1-2, with 7 bases lining up with TRBD1. The germline V gene has CDR1 SGHTS and CDR2 YDEGEE. The V gene end was trimmed by 5 bases and the J gene end by 6 bases; junction bases not matched to a gene: 13. The CDR3 runs 15 residues. The CDR3: CASRRAGTVFNGYTF. The CDR3 DNA reads as TGTGCCAGCAGGAGGGCCGGGACAGTTTTTAATGGCTACACCTTC.

The chain has TRBV5-1 and TRBJ1-2; 12 bases line up with TRBD1. The CDR3 is 16 amino acids. With 0 bases clipped from V and 2 bases from J, the junction kept 2 bases outside the gene matches. CDR1 SGHRS and CDR2 YFSETQ come from the germline V gene. CDR3 nucleotide sequence: TGCGCCAGCAGCTTGGGAGGGACAGGGGGCAACTATGGCTACACCTTC. Amino acid sequence: CASSLGGTGGNYGYTF.

This clone turned up a few times. As DNA, the CDR3 is TGTGCCAGCCATAGACAGGACAATCAGCCCCAGCATTTT. Its translation is CASHRQDNQPQHF. The chain joins TRBV6-5 to TRBJ1-5, with D tentatively TRBD1 (6 bases). The V and J ends lost 8 bases and 3 bases respectively, with 11 bases between them. The length of the CDR3 is 13 residues. Germline V lookup: CDR1 MNHEY, CDR2 SVGAGI.

The rearrangement uses TRBV23-1 and TRBJ1-1, with D perhaps TRBD1 (6 bases). TRBV23-1 is given ORF status, its function remaining uncertain. The CDR3 runs 15 residues. V shed 3 bases and J shed 1 base, with 12 bases lying between them. CDR3 loop: CASSHGQTGNTEAFF. CDR3 bases: TGCGCCAGCAGTCATGGACAGACGGGGAACACTGAAGCTTTCTTT.

This clone came up a few times. The chain has TRBV19 and TRBJ1-4, with D hard to call. With 4 bases removed from V and 1 base from J, the gap between germline ends came to 10 bases. Germline CDR1 reads LNHDA; CDR2 reads SQIVND (reference sequence). The CDR3 length is 15 residues. The CDR3 is CASSTPGLTNEKLFF. Written as DNA, the CDR3 is TGTGCCAGTAGTACTCCGGGTCTAACTAATGAAAAACTGTTTTTT.

In this sample, this clone turned up a few times. This chain connects TRBV5-1 to TRBJ2-7; 10 bases fit TRBD1. The CDR3 is 14 residues long. Germline CDR1 and CDR2: SGHRS and YFSETQ. The junction had 7 bases not matched to a gene; V was cut back by 4 bases and J by 6 bases. The CDR3 sequence: CASSQTGQGGEQYF. CDR3 in DNA: TGCGCCAGCAGCCAAACCGGACAGGGGGGCGAGCAGTACTTC.

This clone was picked up many times. The same CDR3 can be traced to other DNA sequences in this sample. The V and J genes are TRBV29-1 and TRBJ2-1; perhaps TRBD1 as D (6 bases). The ends were cut back, 4 bases at V and 4 bases at J, with 8 bases in the middle. The CDR3 is 12 residues long. Germline CDR1 and CDR2: SQVTM and ANQGSEA. The CDR3 reads CSVGTEYNEQFF. In DNA, the CDR3 is TGCAGCGTTGGGACAGAATACAATGAGCAGTTCTTC.

This clone was found a few times. DNA of the CDR3: TGTGCCAGCAGTTCAACCCTAGCGGCGGCTTACAATGAGCAGTTCTTC. As protein: CASSSTLAAAYNEQFF. This chain uses TRBV6-5 with TRBJ2-1; 7 bases are a match to TRBD2. The CDR3 has 16 amino acids. The V segment lost 4 bases and the J segment 4 bases; nucleotides outside the gene matches: 10. In germline, CDR1 is MNHEY, CDR2 SVGAGI.

This clone came up a few times. The chain has TRBV14 and TRBJ2-3; 12 bases line up with TRBD2. Trimming took 6 bases from V and 7 from J; bases not matched to a gene: 8. Germline values: CDR1 SGHDN, CDR2 FVKESK. CDR3 size: 15 residues. The CDR3 DNA follows: TGTGCCAGCAGAGCTAGCGGGGGGGCCGCGAATACGCAGTATTTT. Encoded protein: CASRASGGAANTQYF. Variable domain in full (rest from reference TRBV14 and TRBJ2-3): EAGVTQFPSHSVIEKGQTVTLRCDPISGHDNLYWYRRVMGKEIKFLLHFVKESKQDESGMPNNRFLAERTGGTYSTLKVQPAELEDSGVYFCASRASGGAANTQYFGPGTRLTVL.

This clone occurred a few times. V and J are TRBV2 and TRBJ2-3, with 10 bases fitting TRBD2. The CDR3 consists of 14 residues. J gave up 6 bases and V 6 bases, and 6 bases lay outside the gene matches. From germline, CDR1 is SNHLY and CDR2 FYNNEI. The CDR3 sequence: CASRQGTSVDTQYF. The CDR3 DNA follows: TGTGCCAGCAGACAGGGGACTAGCGTGGATACGCAGTATTTT.

The chain links TRBV4-1 to TRBJ2-7; D uncertain. The germline V gene has CDR1 MGHRA and CDR2 YSYEKL. V gave up 3 bases and J gave up 0 bases, with 12 bases separating them. The CDR3 contains 15 residues. The CDR3 is CASSQPGPSSYEQYF. The DNA of the CDR3 is TGCGCCAGCAGCCAGCCGGGTCCCAGCTCCTACGAGCAGTACTTC.

The chain couples TRBV9 to TRBJ2-3; a weak D match, TRBD1 (5 bases). The V and J ends lost 1 base and 2 bases respectively, with 14 bases between them. The germline V gene encodes CDR1 SGDLS and CDR2 YYNGEE. This CDR3 spans 16 amino acids. In nucleotides, the CDR3 is TGTGCCAGCAGCGTAAGGGGTGGCCTGTCCACAGATACGCAGTATTTT. As protein: CASSVRGGLSTDTQYF.

The chain couples TRBV2 to TRBJ2-2; 9 nucleotides align to TRBD1. V lost 4 bases to trimming and J lost 3 bases; unmatched junction nucleotides: 3. This CDR3 contains 15 residues. Germline CDR1 SNHLY, CDR2 FYNNEI. The CDR3 loop is CASSAWTGDTGELFF. Here the CDR3 DNA reads TGTGCCAGCAGTGCGTGGACAGGGGACACCGGGGAGCTGTTTTTT.

The sample holds a few counts of this clone. The chain uses TRBV25-1 and TRBJ1-5; TRBD1 is a possible D gene (5 bases). Germline V CDR1 and CDR2: MGHDK, SYGVNS. Trimming stripped 0 bases from V and 7 bases from J, with 7 bases between. This CDR3 contains 13 residues. The CDR3: CASSEYGGQPQHF. The CDR3 DNA is TGTGCCAGCAGTGAATATGGGGGGCAGCCCCAGCATTTT.

This chain joins TRBV11-2 and TRBJ2-2; 7 positions match TRBD1. Trimming removed 5 bases from V and 4 bases from J; junction bases left unmatched: 10. The CDR3 sequence is 16 residues long. Germline-derived CDR1 and CDR2 are SGHAT and FQNNGV. CDR3 sequence (DNA): TGTGCCAGCAGCGTATCGACAGGGTGGGGCACCGGGGAGCTGTTTTTT. Its translation is CASSVSTGWGTGELFF.

The chain uses TRBV19 and TRBJ1-5; D is possibly TRBD1 (6 bases). CDR1 and CDR2 (germline): LNHDA, SQIVND (reference sequence). CDR3 size: 15 residues. V was shortened by 0 bases and J by 6 bases, with 12 bases between the two germline ends. The CDR3 DNA is TGTGCCAGTAGTATAGACACAGGGATGCGTCAGCCCCAGCATTTT. It specifies CASSIDTGMRQPQHF. Using reference TRBV19 and TRBJ1-5 for the parts outside the CDR3, the full variable domain is DGGITQSPKYLFRKEGQNVTLSCEQNLNHDAMYWYRQDPGQGLRLIYYSQIVNDFQKGDIAEGYSVSREKKESFPLTVTSAQKNPTAFYLCASSIDTGMRQPQHFGDGTRLSIL.

CDR3 in DNA: TGTGCCAGCAGCTTCGGAGCTAAGGGGACTGAAGCTTTCTTT. This sequence encodes CASSFGAKGTEAFF. This chain joins TRBV5-6 and TRBJ1-1; D is perhaps TRBD1 (5 bases). Germline CDR1 and CDR2: SGHDT and YYEEEE. CDR3 length: 14 residues. The V end was cut by 2 bases, the J end by 5 bases, with 13 bases between.

The chain has TRBV30 and TRBJ1-3, with 8 bases that match TRBD1. V was clipped by 3 bases and J by 2 bases; unmatched bases: 0. This CDR3 region has 13 residues. CDR1 and CDR2 from the germline V gene are GTSNPN and SVGIG (reference sequence). The CDR3 sequence is CAWRDRAGNTIYF. As DNA, the CDR3 is TGTGCCTGGAGGGACAGGGCTGGAAACACCATATATTTT. Filled out from reference TRBV30 and TRBJ1-3, the complete variable domain reads SQTIHQWPATLVQPVGSPLSLECTVEGTSNPNLYWYRQAAGRGLQLLFYSVGIGQISSEVPQNLSASRPQDRQFILSSKKLLLSDSGFYLCAWRDRAGNTIYFGEGSWLTVV.

This clone turned up a few times. V is TRBV6-1 and J is TRBJ1-1; TRBD1 might be the D (6 bases). Germline CDR1 and CDR2: MNHNS and SASEGT. The length of the CDR3 is 14 residues. The V and J ends lost 5 bases and 3 bases respectively, with 13 bases between them. This CDR3 is CASSQDYRDTEAFF. CDR3 coding DNA: TGTGCCAGCAGTCAAGACTACAGGGACACTGAAGCTTTCTTT.